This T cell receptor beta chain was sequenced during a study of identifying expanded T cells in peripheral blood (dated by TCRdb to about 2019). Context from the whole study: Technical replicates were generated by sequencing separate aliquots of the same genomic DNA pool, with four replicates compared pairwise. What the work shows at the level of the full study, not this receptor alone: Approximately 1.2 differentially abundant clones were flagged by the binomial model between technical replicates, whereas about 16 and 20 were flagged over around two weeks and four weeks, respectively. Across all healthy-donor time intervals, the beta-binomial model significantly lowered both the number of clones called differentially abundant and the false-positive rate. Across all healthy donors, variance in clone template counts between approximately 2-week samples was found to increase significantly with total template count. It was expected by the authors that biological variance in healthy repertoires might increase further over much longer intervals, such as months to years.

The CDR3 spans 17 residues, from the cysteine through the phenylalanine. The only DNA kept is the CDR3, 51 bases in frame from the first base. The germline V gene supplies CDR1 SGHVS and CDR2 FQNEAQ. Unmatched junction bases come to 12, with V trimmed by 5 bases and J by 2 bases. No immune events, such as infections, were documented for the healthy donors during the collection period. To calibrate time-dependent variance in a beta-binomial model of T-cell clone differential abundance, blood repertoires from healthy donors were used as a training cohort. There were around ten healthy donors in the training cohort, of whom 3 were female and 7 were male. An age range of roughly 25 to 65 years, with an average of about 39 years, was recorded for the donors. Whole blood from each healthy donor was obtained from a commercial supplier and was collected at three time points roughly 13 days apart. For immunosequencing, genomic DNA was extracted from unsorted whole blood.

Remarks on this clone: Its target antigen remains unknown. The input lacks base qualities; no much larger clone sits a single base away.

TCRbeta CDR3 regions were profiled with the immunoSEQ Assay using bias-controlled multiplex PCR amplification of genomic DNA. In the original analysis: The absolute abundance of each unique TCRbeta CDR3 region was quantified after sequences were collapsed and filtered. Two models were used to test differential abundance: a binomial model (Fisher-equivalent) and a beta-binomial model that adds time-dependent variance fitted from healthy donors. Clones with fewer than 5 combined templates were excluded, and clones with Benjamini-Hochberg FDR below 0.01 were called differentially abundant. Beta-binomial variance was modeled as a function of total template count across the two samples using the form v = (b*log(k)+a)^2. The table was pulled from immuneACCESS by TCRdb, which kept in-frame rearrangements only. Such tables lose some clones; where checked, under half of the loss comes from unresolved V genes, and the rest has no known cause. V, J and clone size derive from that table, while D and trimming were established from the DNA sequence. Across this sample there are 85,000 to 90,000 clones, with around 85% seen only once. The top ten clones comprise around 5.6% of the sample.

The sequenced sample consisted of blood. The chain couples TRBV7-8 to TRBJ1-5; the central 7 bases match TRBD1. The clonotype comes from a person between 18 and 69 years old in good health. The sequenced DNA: TGTGCCAGCAGCCCGAGGACAGGACCCCTGGGCAATCAGCCCCAGCATTTT. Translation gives CASSPRTGPLGNQPQHF.